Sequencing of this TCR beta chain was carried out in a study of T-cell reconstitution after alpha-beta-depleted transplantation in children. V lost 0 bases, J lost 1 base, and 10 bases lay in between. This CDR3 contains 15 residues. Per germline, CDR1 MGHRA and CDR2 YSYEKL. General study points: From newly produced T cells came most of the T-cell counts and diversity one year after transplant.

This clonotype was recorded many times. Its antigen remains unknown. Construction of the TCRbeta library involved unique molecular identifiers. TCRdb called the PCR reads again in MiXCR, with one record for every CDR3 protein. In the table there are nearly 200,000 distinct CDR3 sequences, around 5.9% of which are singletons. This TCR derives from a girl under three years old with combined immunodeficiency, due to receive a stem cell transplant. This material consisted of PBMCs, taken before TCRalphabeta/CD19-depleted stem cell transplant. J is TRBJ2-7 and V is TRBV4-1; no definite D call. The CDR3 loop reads CASSQEFPLSYEQYF. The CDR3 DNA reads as TGCGCCAGCAGCCAAGAGTTCCCTCTGTCCTACGAGCAGTACTTC.